This entry lists 6 T cell receptor beta chains sequenced from one sample in a study of blood T cell repertoires in COVID-19. Generated by immunoSEQ multiplex PCR, the TCRdb table keeps only in-frame clones and is missing some. The table records fewer than 90,000 clones, approximately 80% of them present only once. The sequencing sample was made of peripheral blood. These receptors came from a human donor in a cohort sampled during active COVID-19.

The CDR3 DNA sequence: TGTGCCAGCAGCCGAGGACCAGACGGGAGGTATAATGAGCAGTTCTTC. Protein sequence: CASSRGPDGRYNEQFF. This rearrangement joins TRBV7-6 to TRBJ2-1, with 7 bases matching TRBD2. CDR3 size: 16 residues. From germline, CDR1 is SGHVS and CDR2 FNYEAQ. The V and J ends lost 5 bases and 7 bases, in that order; junction bases with no gene match: 14.

V gene TRBV6-1 combines with J gene TRBJ1-1; 7 bases map to TRBD1. The germline CDR1 and CDR2 sequences are MNHNS and SASEGT. V lost 0 bases, J lost 1 base, and 8 bases stayed unmatched. The CDR3 extends over 17 amino acids. The CDR3 DNA reads TGTGCCAGCAGTGAAGCCCCGACAGGGATTGGGAACACTGAAGCTTTCTTT. It is translated as CASSEAPTGIGNTEAFF.

The chain employs TRBV6-6 and TRBJ2-7; D possibly corresponds to TRBD2 (5 bases). V was clipped by 7 bases and J by 3 bases, with 13 bases between them. This CDR3 comprises 13 residues. Germline CDR1 and CDR2: MNHNY and SVGAGI (reference sequence). CDR3 sequence reads: CASNDYDLYEQYF. The CDR3 DNA is TGTGCCAGCAATGACTACGACCTCTACGAGCAGTACTTC.

The gene calls are TRBV3-1 (or the pseudogene TRBV3-2) and TRBJ2-3; the match to TRBD1 covers 7 bases. The germline CDR1 and CDR2 sequences are LGHDT and YNNKEL (reference sequence). CDR3 length: 14 residues. Germline trimming cut 1 base from V and 5 bases from J; bases unmatched to any gene: 3. Here the CDR3 reads CASSQGNRGDTQYF. The CDR3 coding sequence is TGTGCCAGCAGCCAAGGAAACAGGGGAGATACGCAGTATTTT.

This chain links TRBV5-1 with TRBJ2-1, with no clear D. Germline V gene data show CDR1 as SGHRS and CDR2 as YFSETQ. The CDR3 length is 13 residues. The germline V and J ends were trimmed by 0 bases and 7 bases, with 8 bases remaining between them. The CDR3 region has the DNA TGCGCCAGCAGCTTGGCTCCCGAGAATGAGCAGTTCTTC. Encoded protein: CASSLAPENEQFF. The full variable domain, with the rest looked up from reference TRBV5-1 and TRBJ2-1, is KAGVTQTPRYLIKTRGQQVTLSCSPISGHRSVSWYQQTPGQGLQFLFEYFSETQRNKGNFPGRFSGRQFSNSRSEMNVSTLELGDSALYLCASSLAPENEQFFGPGTRLTVL.

This clone has only one observation. This chain uses TRBV3-1 (or the pseudogene TRBV3-2) with TRBJ2-2; no definite D call. V dropped 4 bases and J dropped 5 bases, with 11 bases sitting between them. The CDR3 is made up of 14 amino acids. Germline V gene lookup returns CDR1 LGHDT and CDR2 YNNKEL (reference sequence). The CDR3 DNA follows: TGTGCCAGCAGCCCTCGCCCCCGGACCGGGGAGCTGTTTTTT. It codes for CASSPRPRTGELFF.